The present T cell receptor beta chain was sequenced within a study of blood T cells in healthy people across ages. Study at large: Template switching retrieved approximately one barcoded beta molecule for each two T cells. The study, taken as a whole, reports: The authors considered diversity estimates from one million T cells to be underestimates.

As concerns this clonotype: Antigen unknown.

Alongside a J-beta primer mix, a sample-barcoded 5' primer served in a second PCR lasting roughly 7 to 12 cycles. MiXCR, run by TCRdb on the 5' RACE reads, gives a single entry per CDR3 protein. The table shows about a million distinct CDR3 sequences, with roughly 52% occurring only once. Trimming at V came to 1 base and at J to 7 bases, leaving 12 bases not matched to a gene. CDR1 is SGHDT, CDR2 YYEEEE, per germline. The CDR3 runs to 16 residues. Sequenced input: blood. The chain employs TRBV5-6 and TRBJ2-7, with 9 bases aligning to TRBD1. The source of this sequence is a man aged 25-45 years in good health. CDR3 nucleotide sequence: TGTGCCAGCAGCTTGCTACGGGACAGGGAACTCTGGGAGCAGTACTTC. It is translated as CASSLLRDRELWEQYF.